This T cell receptor beta chain was sequenced during a study of shared clonotypes between healthy human individuals. Germline V gene lookup returns CDR1 SGHRS and CDR2 YFSETQ. The CDR3 loop spans 16 amino acids. Losses at the gene ends were 3 bases for V and 1 base for J; bases not matched to a gene: 3. The assay was immunoSEQ multiplex PCR, and TCRdb's table has in-frame clones only and misses some. Of under 600,000 clones listed, 95% to 98% are singletons. This receptor was identified in a woman in her twenties or thirties in good health. This chain uses TRBV5-1 with TRBJ2-2; TRBD2 agrees at 10 bases. Sequenced material: naive CD4+ T cells sorted from blood. Subset given: CD45RA+ positively selected. CDR3 amino acids: CASSYLAGENTGELFF. The CDR3 nucleotides are TGCGCCAGCAGCTATCTAGCGGGAGAGAACACCGGGGAGCTGTTTTTT.